Each of the 27 T cell receptor beta chains below was sequenced from the same sample in a study of shared clonotypes between healthy human individuals (dated by TCRdb to the early 2020s). The library was made by the immunoSEQ multiplex PCR assay. Held by TCRdb, this immuneACCESS table contains in-frame sequences only and omits some clones. Under half of the omission traces to an unresolved V gene where checked; the cause of the rest is unknown. This sample has some 700,000 clones in its table, and less than 95% of those were observed once. The leading ten clones occupy 34% of the sample. The specimen sequenced was memory CD8+ T cells from PBMCs. The meaning of the sample's cell subset or site label: CD45RO+ cells pooled with CCR7-negative TemRA cells. Receptors were obtained from a man aged 18 to 30 in good health. Some clones in this sample may be carry-over from other donors' samples.

In this sample, this clone turned up a few times. Other DNA sequences in the same sample also yield this CDR3. CDR3 residues: CASSPGQGYQPQHF. In DNA form, the CDR3 reads TGTGCCAGCAGCCCTGGACAGGGGTATCAGCCCCAGCATTTT. The V call is TRBV6-6, the J call TRBJ1-5; 9 nucleotides agree with TRBD1. The CDR3 is made up of 14 amino acids. The germline V gene has CDR1 MNHNY and CDR2 SVGAGI (reference sequence). J lost 5 bases, V lost 6 bases, and 5 bases had no gene match.

The chain has TRBV28 and TRBJ2-7, with D perhaps being TRBD1 or TRBD2 (5 bases each). V was cut by 6 bases and J by 2 bases, with 17 bases left in between. The CDR3 sequence is 15 residues long. Germline V lookup: CDR1 MDHEN, CDR2 SYDVKM. DNA for the CDR3: TGTGCCAGCAGATATGGGGGTACGCTCCCCTACGAGCAGTACTTC. Residues: CASRYGGTLPYEQYF.

V is TRBV7-3 and J is TRBJ1-2, with D possibly TRBD1 on 6 matching bases. Trimming took off 4 bases at V and 3 bases at J, with 12 bases between the two ends. Per germline, CDR1 SGHTA and CDR2 FQGTGA. This CDR3 region has 14 residues. CDR3 in amino acids: CASSYSGGDYGYTF. The CDR3 DNA reads as TGTGCCAGCAGCTATTCGGGGGGCGACTATGGCTACACCTTC.

A word on this clone: The sample holds other DNA sequences that translate to the same CDR3. The chain has TRBV9 and TRBJ1-1; 7 bases fit TRBD1. Germline lookup yields CDR1 SGDLS and CDR2 YYNGEE. Losses at the gene ends were 4 bases for V and 5 bases for J; bases not matched to a gene: 5. The CDR3 is 13 amino acids. CDR3 residues: CASSLGGRTEAFF. The DNA of the CDR3 is TGTGCCAGCAGCCTAGGGGGCAGGACTGAAGCTTTCTTT.

Many counts were recorded for this clone. This rearrangement joins TRBV4-2 to TRBJ1-6, with 8 nucleotides matching TRBD1. Per germline, CDR1 LGHNA and CDR2 YNFKEQ. V was pared by 4 bases and J by 9 bases, with 11 bases of the junction left unmatched. This CDR3 has 16 residues. CDR3 in amino acids: CASSLGQGGVRSPLHF. CDR3 sequence (DNA): TGTGCCAGCAGCCTCGGACAGGGAGGGGTTCGTTCACCCCTCCACTTT.

V is TRBV10-3 and J is TRBJ2-2; D possibly matches TRBD1 or TRBD2 (5 bases each). Deletions cut 3 bases from V and 5 bases from J, with 13 bases between. The CDR3 sequence is 15 residues long. Germline V lookup: CDR1 ENHRY, CDR2 SYGVKD. CDR3 loop: CAISDRDQETGELFF. DNA for the CDR3: TGTGCCATCAGTGACCGGGACCAAGAAACCGGGGAGCTGTTTTTT.

A single count supports this clone. The chain is built from TRBV10-1 and TRBJ2-1; 10 nucleotides match TRBD1. The CDR3 extends over 14 amino acids. Germline loops: CDR1 WNHNN, CDR2 SYGVQD (reference sequence). With V trimmed by 6 bases and J by 4 bases, 3 bases remained unmatched. CDR3 amino acids: CASSRDRGYNEQFF. CDR3 nucleotides: TGCGCCAGCAGCCGGGACAGGGGATACAATGAGCAGTTCTTC.

The V call is TRBV7-9, the J call TRBJ2-1; D is uncertain. The germline gives CDR1 SEHNR, CDR2 FQNEAQ (reference sequence). V shed 1 base and J shed 1 base, with 20 bases lying between them. This CDR3 is 19 amino acids long. This CDR3 is CASSLEWGRVVESYNEQFF. CDR3 in DNA: TGTGCCAGCAGCTTAGAGTGGGGTCGAGTAGTTGAGTCCTACAATGAGCAGTTCTTC.

CDR3 loop: CASSQEGSNSGANVLTF. CDR3 DNA: TGCGCCAGCAGCCAAGAAGGGAGCAACTCTGGGGCCAACGTCCTGACTTTC. J is TRBJ2-6 and V is TRBV4-3, with D perhaps matching TRBD2 (5 bases). With 0 bases removed from V and 0 bases from J, the gap between germline ends came to 9 bases. In germline, CDR1 is LGHNA, CDR2 YSLEER. The CDR3 contains 17 residues.

This rearrangement joins TRBV7-2 to TRBJ1-1; D remains ambiguous. This CDR3 is 13 amino acids long. Germline values: CDR1 SGHTA, CDR2 FQGNSA. Trimming stripped 5 bases from V and 0 bases from J, with 7 bases between. The CDR3 loop is CASSPRLNTEAFF. The CDR3 DNA follows: TGTGCCAGCAGCCCCCGCCTGAACACTGAAGCTTTCTTT.

The chain has TRBV5-4 and TRBJ2-6; 9 nucleotides line up with TRBD2. This CDR3 region has 17 residues. Losses at the gene ends were 2 bases for V and 0 bases for J; bases not matched to a gene: 3. The germline gives CDR1 SGHNT, CDR2 YYREEE (reference sequence). The CDR3 nucleotides are TGTGCCAGCAGCTTAAAGCGGGAGGTCTCTGGGGCCAACGTCCTGACTTTC. Encoded protein: CASSLKREVSGANVLTF.

The V call is TRBV11-3, the J call TRBJ2-3; D perhaps matches TRBD2 (5 bases). The germline CDR1 and CDR2 sequences are SGHNT and YENEEA. This CDR3 is built from 13 residues. Trimming took 2 bases from V and 3 from J, leaving 6 bases between them. This CDR3 is CASSLRETDTQYF. In DNA, the CDR3 is TGTGCCAGCAGCTTAAGGGAGACAGATACGCAGTATTTT. Full variable domain (rest looked up from reference TRBV11-3 and TRBJ2-3): EAGVVQSPRYKIIEKKQPVAFWCNPISGHNTLYWYLQNLGQGPELLIRYENEEAVDDSQLPKDRFSAERLKGVDSTLKIQPAELGDSAVYLCASSLRETDTQYFGPGTRLTVL.

The chain uses TRBV27 and TRBJ2-7, with TRBD1 identical over 12 bases. Looked up from germline, CDR1 is MNHEY and CDR2 is SMNVEV (reference sequence). V lost 5 bases to trimming and J lost 5 bases; unmatched junction nucleotides: 4. The CDR3 totals 14 residues. CDR3 nucleotide sequence: TGTGCCAGCAGTGGGGGGACAGGGGGCAACGAGCAGTACTTC. Protein: CASSGGTGGNEQYF.

V is TRBV5-6 and J is TRBJ2-1, with 9 bases lining up with TRBD1. Germline CDR1 and CDR2: SGHDT and YYEEEE. The junction had 11 bases not matched to a gene; V was cut back by 6 bases and J by 7 bases. The CDR3 runs to 15 residues. The CDR3 DNA reads as TGTGCCAGCACCCCGGGGACAGGGTATACGAATGAGCAGTTCTTC. Protein: CASTPGTGYTNEQFF.

The V call is TRBV28, the J call TRBJ1-4, with D perhaps matching TRBD1 (5 bases). The CDR3 is 17 amino acids. Germline V gene data show CDR1 as MDHEN and CDR2 as SYDVKM. Trimming took off 5 bases at V and 6 bases at J, with 22 bases between the two ends. CDR3 protein: CASSPTGEGKADEKLFF. CDR3 nucleotides: TGTGCCAGCAGTCCCACCGGGGAGGGGAAAGCTGATGAAAAACTGTTTTTT.

This clone was counted a single time. The chain joins TRBV19 to TRBJ2-7, with a weak D call TRBD2 (6 bases). Trimming took 2 bases from V and 7 from J, leaving 18 bases between them. The length of the CDR3 is 15 residues. The germline V gene encodes CDR1 LNHDA and CDR2 SQIVND (reference sequence). CDR3 in amino acids: CASSIRAGPLREQYF. The CDR3 coding sequence is TGTGCCAGTAGTATACGGGCGGGACCCCTACGGGAGCAGTACTTC.

A few counts support this clone. The V gene is TRBV7-9, the J gene TRBJ1-2, with D hard to call. Between the trimmed V and J ends, which lost 4 bases and 6 bases, there was a span of 21 bases. The germline gives CDR1 SEHNR, CDR2 FQNEAQ (reference sequence). The CDR3 runs to 16 residues. CDR3 sequence reads: CASSSDGRTPRNGYTF. CDR3 nucleotide sequence: TGTGCCAGCAGCTCCGATGGAAGGACTCCAAGGAATGGCTACACCTTC.

The genes are TRBV27 and TRBJ2-2; TRBD2 might be the D (5 bases). The CDR3 has 15 amino acids. The ends were cut back, 3 bases at V and 4 bases at J, with 12 bases in the middle. In germline, CDR1 is MNHEY, CDR2 SMNVEV (reference sequence). CDR3 amino acids: CASSFVRAGTGELFF. The CDR3 bases are TGTGCCAGCAGTTTCGTTAGGGCGGGCACCGGGGAGCTGTTTTTT.

The chain combines TRBV10-3 with TRBJ2-1; D is undetermined. Trimming stripped 6 bases from V and 0 bases from J, with 9 bases between. In germline, CDR1 is ENHRY, CDR2 SYGVKD. The CDR3 is 14 residues long. CDR3: CAISPELSYNEQFF. In nucleotides, the CDR3 is TGTGCCATCAGCCCGGAACTCTCCTACAATGAGCAGTTCTTC.

On this clone itself: A read error may produce the germline difference seen at one junction end. The rearrangement links TRBV28 to TRBJ2-5, with D possibly being TRBD1 (6 bases). The CDR3 runs 16 residues. Germline-derived CDR1 and CDR2 are MDHEN and SYDVKM. Here the CDR3 reads CASSYRDILDQETQYF. CDR3 nucleotides: TGTGCCAGCAGTTACCGGGACATTCTGGACCAGGAGACCCAGTACTTC.

V is TRBV9 and J is TRBJ1-2; D unresolved. This CDR3 has 14 amino acids. Trimming pared 7 bases from V and 1 base from J, leaving 14 bases between. CDR1 and CDR2 (germline): SGDLS, YYNGEE. CDR3 loop: CASGPSPLNYGYTF. The CDR3 DNA follows: TGTGCCAGCGGACCCTCACCGCTTAACTATGGCTACACCTTC. The whole variable domain, remainder taken from reference TRBV9 and TRBJ1-2, is DSGVTQTPKHLITATGQRVTLRCSPRSGDLSVYWYQQSLDQGLQFLIQYYNGEERAKGNILERFSAQQFPDLHSELNLSSLELGDSALYFCASGPSPLNYGYTFGSGTRLTVV.

The chain couples TRBV4-1 to TRBJ2-5; a weak D match, TRBD2 (6 bases). V was clipped by 0 bases and J by 5 bases, with 10 bases between them. CDR3 length: 14 amino acids. CDR1 is MGHRA and CDR2 is YSYEKL in the germline V gene. The CDR3 is CASSQEGGVETQYF. As DNA, the CDR3 is TGCGCCAGCAGCCAAGAAGGCGGGGTGGAGACCCAGTACTTC.

This sequence joins TRBV5-4 and TRBJ1-1; D is uncertain. Germline CDR1 is SGHNT and CDR2 is YYREEE (reference sequence). With 2 bases removed from V and 11 bases from J, the gap between germline ends came to 13 bases. The CDR3 loop spans 12 amino acids. The CDR3 region is CASSFGPNTAFF. The CDR3 DNA reads as TGTGCCAGCAGCTTCGGCCCGAACACGGCTTTCTTT.

J is TRBJ2-2 and V is TRBV28, with a possible D match to TRBD1 (5 bases). The V end was cut by 10 bases, the J end by 6 bases, with 9 bases between. The CDR3 contains 11 residues. Germline CDR1 MDHEN, CDR2 SYDVKM. CDR3 nucleotide sequence: TGTGCCACGACAGTCCCCGGGGAGCTGTTTTTT. Its translation is CATTVPGELFF.

As DNA, the CDR3 is TGTGCCAGCAGCCAACAGGGTCGCACTGAAGCTTTCTTT. It codes for CASSQQGRTEAFF. This chain joins TRBV9 and TRBJ1-1, with D possibly TRBD1 on 6 matching bases. CDR1 is SGDLS, CDR2 YYNGEE, per germline. Trimming removed 4 bases from V and 4 bases from J, with 11 bases in between. The CDR3 extends over 13 amino acids.

The J gene is TRBJ1-1, the V gene TRBV6-5, with 7 bases lining up with TRBD1. This CDR3 spans 15 amino acids. Per germline, CDR1 MNHEY and CDR2 SVGAGI. The ends lost 1 base at V and 2 bases at J; junction bases unmatched: 4. The CDR3 DNA sequence: TGTGCCAGCAGTTACTTCAGGGGGGTTAACACTGAAGCTTTCTTT. It is translated as CASSYFRGVNTEAFF.

V and J are TRBV7-6 and TRBJ2-2, with D tentatively TRBD2 (6 bases). The ends were cut back, 7 bases at V and 4 bases at J, with 13 bases in the middle. Germline-derived CDR1 and CDR2 are SGHVS and FNYEAQ. This CDR3 has 14 amino acids. The CDR3 nucleotides are TGTGCCAGCAAGGAGGGCGTGGGCACCGGGGAGCTGTTTTTT. Residues: CASKEGVGTGELFF.